The 21 T cell receptor beta chains below come from one sample, sequenced in a study of blood T cells in healthy people across ages. Together with a sample-barcoded 5' primer, a J-beta primer mix was included in a second PCR lasting roughly 6 to 12 cycles. MiXCR was run by TCRdb on the 5' RACE reads, yielding one entry per CDR3 protein. This table has 2 million or so distinct CDR3 sequences, around half appearing once. Sequenced sample: blood. The receptors shown here come from a woman aged 40 to 50 in good health.

As concerns this clonotype: Sequence at one end of the junction differs from germline and may be a read error. The gene calls are TRBV6-5 and TRBJ1-2; 9 bases fit TRBD1. This CDR3 has 13 residues. Germline lookup yields CDR1 MNHEY and CDR2 SVGAGI. The CDR3 reads CACSHGTGRGYTF. In nucleotides, the CDR3 is TGTGCCTGCAGCCACGGGACAGGGCGGGGCTACACCTTC.

This clonotype was detected a few times. The CDR3, as DNA: TGCGCCAGCAGCCCAGGAGGAGGACGGCCAAACATTCAGTACTTC. Its translation is CASSPGGGRPNIQYF. V is TRBV4-3 and J is TRBJ2-4; weak D call: TRBD2 (5 bases). The germline gives CDR1 LGHNA, CDR2 YSLEER. The V gene lost 4 bases and the J gene lost 6 bases, with 16 bases spanning the gap. The CDR3 consists of 15 residues.

The chain combines TRBV7-9 with TRBJ2-5; maybe TRBD1 (6 bases). The CDR3 runs to 16 residues. Germline V lookup: CDR1 SEHNR, CDR2 FQNEAQ (reference sequence). V was clipped by 5 bases and J by 2 bases, with 18 bases between them. The CDR3 sequence is CASSPPSPGQQETQYF. The CDR3 coding sequence is TGTGCCAGCAGCCCCCCGTCGCCGGGACAACAAGAGACCCAGTACTTC.

The chain employs TRBV28 and TRBJ2-4; D might be TRBD1 (5 bases). Per the germline V gene, CDR1 is MDHEN and CDR2 is SYDVKM. V was trimmed by 6 bases and J by 2 bases, leaving 17 bases between them. The CDR3 has 16 amino acids. The CDR3 is CASSTNAQGTKNIQYF. The CDR3 nucleotides read TGTGCCAGCAGCACCAACGCTCAGGGAACCAAAAACATTCAGTACTTC.

This clonotype was detected only a few times. The chain joins TRBV5-1 to TRBJ2-1; D may match TRBD1 or TRBD2 (5 bases each). This CDR3 region has 15 residues. Deletions cut 6 bases from V and 3 bases from J, with 16 bases between. Germline assignment: CDR1 SGHRS and CDR2 YFSETQ. This CDR3 reads CASTLGGFNYNEQFF. CDR3 nucleotide sequence: TGCGCCAGCACCCTTGGGGGATTTAACTACAATGAGCAGTTCTTC. Combining the CDR3 with reference TRBV5-1 and TRBJ2-1 gives the whole variable domain KAGVTQTPRYLIKTRGQQVTLSCSPISGHRSVSWYQQTPGQGLQFLFEYFSETQRNKGNFPGRFSGRQFSNSRSEMNVSTLELGDSALYLCASTLGGFNYNEQFFGPGTRLTVL.

J is TRBJ2-1 and V is TRBV4-3, with D uncertain. In germline, CDR1 is LGHNA, CDR2 YSLEER. Trimming removed 2 bases at V and 1 base at J, with 15 bases between. The CDR3 is made up of 17 amino acids. The CDR3 sequence: CASSQMTEPSSYNEQFF. CDR3 in DNA: TGCGCCAGCAGCCAAATGACGGAGCCTTCTTCCTACAATGAGCAGTTCTTC.

This clonotype has more than one count but fewer than ten. V is TRBV7-2 and J is TRBJ2-1; tentatively, D is TRBD2 (5 bases). CDR1 is SGHTA and CDR2 is FQGNSA in the germline V gene. This CDR3 has 14 residues. The V gene lost 4 bases and the J gene lost 5 bases, with 12 bases spanning the gap. In DNA, the CDR3 is TGTGCCAGCAGCTCACCGGGAAACCACAATGAGCAGTTCTTC. Its protein is CASSSPGNHNEQFF.

This chain connects TRBV20-1 to TRBJ2-6; possibly TRBD1 for D (5 bases). The CDR3 loop spans 14 amino acids. In germline, CDR1 is DFQATT, CDR2 SNEGSKA (reference sequence). The V end lost 5 bases, the J end lost 1 base, and 9 bases lay between the germline ends. The CDR3, as DNA: TGCAGTGCTGAAGGGGCTTCTGGGGCCAACGTCCTGACTTTC. This codes for CSAEGASGANVLTF.

This sequence joins TRBV6-6 and TRBJ1-2, with 7 bases aligning to TRBD1. Germline V CDR1 and CDR2: MNHNY, SVGAGI (reference sequence). CDR3 size: 16 residues. V was pared by 8 bases and J by 4 bases, with 16 bases of the junction left unmatched. The CDR3 DNA sequence: TGTGCCAGCCTACGACCGGGACAGATCTCCTTCTATGGCTACACCTTC. Translating it yields CASLRPGQISFYGYTF.

V and J are TRBV7-2 and TRBJ2-5; the D gene is possibly TRBD2 (6 bases). The J call may be incorrect, as the DNA end agrees better with TRBJ2-1. The CDR3 has 17 amino acids. Germline loops: CDR1 SGHTA, CDR2 FQGNSA. The DNA for the CDR3 is TGTGCCAGCAGCTTAGGCCTGCTAGCGCCGTCACAAGAGACCCAGTTCTTC. Residues: CASSLGLLAPSQETQFF.

The CDR3 nucleotides are TGCAGTGCTAGAGATCGAATCTATAGCAATCAGCCCCAGCATTTT. Translation gives CSARDRIYSNQPQHF. The chain recombines TRBV20-1 with TRBJ1-5; D unresolved. The V end was cut by 0 bases, the J end by 0 bases, with 9 bases between. CDR1 is DFQATT and CDR2 is SNEGSKA in the germline V gene (reference sequence). CDR3 length equals 15 residues.

The J gene is TRBJ2-5, the V gene TRBV11-2, with D hard to call. The germline V gene encodes CDR1 SGHAT and CDR2 FQNNGV. The CDR3 runs to 18 residues. Trimming stripped 1 base from V and 3 bases from J, with 21 bases between. CDR3 sequence (DNA): TGTGCCAGCAGCTTAGTGATGAGTCTTGGCGGTACGAAAGAGACCCAGTACTTC. Translated, it gives CASSLVMSLGGTKETQYF.

There are a few counts of this clonotype. V is TRBV11-3 and J is TRBJ2-1, with D maybe TRBD2 (6 bases). Per germline, CDR1 SGHNT and CDR2 YENEEA. This CDR3 is built from 14 residues. V shed 1 base and J shed 6 bases, with 10 bases lying between them. The DNA of the CDR3 is TGTGCCAGCAGCTTAGGTCCCGGGGGCAATGAGCAGTTCTTC. This gives the protein CASSLGPGGNEQFF.

J is TRBJ1-2 and V is TRBV11-2, with 7 bases aligning to TRBD1. This CDR3 has 15 amino acids. Trimming at V came to 0 bases and at J to 2 bases, leaving 3 bases not matched to a gene. From germline, CDR1 is SGHAT and CDR2 FQNNGV. CDR3 sequence (DNA): TGTGCCAGCAGCTTAGAACCGGGACAGAACTATGGCTACACCTTC. Translated: CASSLEPGQNYGYTF. Filled out from reference TRBV11-2 and TRBJ1-2, the complete variable domain reads EAGVAQSPRYKIIEKRQSVAFWCNPISGHATLYWYQQILGQGPKLLIQFQNNGVVDDSQLPKDRFSAERLKGVDSTLKIQPAKLEDSAVYLCASSLEPGQNYGYTFGSGTRLTVV.

The chain has TRBV10-3 and TRBJ2-3, with 13 bases fitting TRBD2. The germline V gene encodes CDR1 ENHRY and CDR2 SYGVKD. CDR3 length equals 18 residues. V lost 4 bases, J lost 2 bases, and 9 bases stayed unmatched. CDR3 region: CAISVFRLAGGDTDTQYF. CDR3 DNA sequence: TGTGCCATCAGTGTTTTCCGACTAGCGGGGGGAGACACAGATACGCAGTATTTT.

This chain uses TRBV4-2 with TRBJ2-1; a possible D gene is TRBD2 (7 bases). V lost 0 bases and J lost 13, with 13 bases in between. The germline V gene has CDR1 LGHNA and CDR2 YNFKEQ. This CDR3 is built from 13 residues. CDR3 DNA: TGTGCCAGCAGCCAAGATCATGGGGGGGCACAGTTCTTC. Its translation is CASSQDHGGAQFF.

In regard to this clonotype: This may come from a read error, since a much larger clone is one base off. The J gene is TRBJ2-6, the V gene TRBV29-1; no reliable D call. Germline-derived CDR1 and CDR2 are SQVTM and ANQGSEA. The CDR3 contains 13 residues. Trimming removed 4 bases from V and 2 bases from J, with 6 bases in between. The CDR3 nucleotides are TGCAGCGTTGGAGAGGCTGGGGCCAACGTCCTGACTTTC. Translation: CSVGEAGANVLTF.

The gene calls are TRBV7-3 and TRBJ2-1, with a possible D match to TRBD2 (7 bases). The germline gives CDR1 SGHTA, CDR2 FQGTGA. This CDR3 spans 17 amino acids. V shed 2 bases and J shed 1 base, with 15 bases lying between them. The CDR3, as DNA: TGTGCCAGCAGCTTAGCGGCGGGGGCGCCGTCCTACAATGAGCAGTTCTTC. It codes for CASSLAAGAPSYNEQFF.

V and J are TRBV12-3 or TRBV12-4 and TRBJ2-3; the match to TRBD2 covers 11 bases. Trimming removed 6 bases from V and 2 bases from J; junction bases left unmatched: 10. CDR3 length equals 17 residues. The CDR3 is CASSALSGGAFTDTQYF. DNA for the CDR3: TGTGCCAGCAGCGCCCTTAGCGGGGGGGCGTTCACAGATACGCAGTATTTT.

With respect to this clonotype: One end of the junction is discordant with germline, which a read error may explain. This chain uses TRBV6-5 with TRBJ2-7, with D unclear. Germline CDR1 MNHEY, CDR2 SVGAGI. This CDR3 contains 13 residues. Here the CDR3 DNA reads TGTGCCAGCAGTTATTCCAATTCCTACAAGCAGTACTTC. This gives the protein CASSYSNSYKQYF.

The chain couples TRBV7-6 to TRBJ2-3; 8 bases align to TRBD2. After removal of 1 base from V and 0 bases from J, the junction contained 12 bases not matched to a gene. CDR3 length: 19 residues. Per germline, CDR1 SGHVS and CDR2 FNYEAQ. CDR3 nucleotides: TGTGCCAGCAGCTTAGAGCCCCCAGGGGCGGGGGGCAGCACAGATACGCAGTATTTT. It specifies CASSLEPPGAGGSTDTQYF. The variable domain in full, completed from reference TRBV7-6 and TRBJ2-3, reads GAGVSQSPRYKVTKRGQDVALRCDPISGHVSLYWYRQALGQGPEFLTYFNYEAQQDKSGLPNDRFSAERPEGSISTLTIQRTEQRDSAMYRCASSLEPPGAGGSTDTQYFGPGTRLTVL.